Below are 5 T cell receptor beta chains sequenced from a single sample in a study of T cell repertoires in cytomegalovirus infection. These receptors have no identified antigens. TCRdb re-derived calls from the reads in MiXCR, one entry per CDR3 protein. The repertoire holds roughly 87,000 distinct CDR3 sequences, 25% to 35% seen once, with 71% in the top ten. Sequencing was performed on CD8+ T cells from cultured PBMCs, taken from culture after CMV antigen stimulation. All receptors come from a human donor in good health (CMV status not recorded). Some clones in this sample may be carry-over from other donors' samples.

This clonotype was recorded many times. The chain joins TRBV11-1 to TRBJ1-1, with 7 bases lining up with TRBD1. The CDR3 sequence is 13 residues long. The V segment lost 6 bases and the J segment 5 bases; nucleotides outside the gene matches: 6. Germline assignment: CDR1 SGHAT and CDR2 FQDESV (reference sequence). The CDR3 nucleotides are TGTGCCAGCAGTAGGGACAGAAGGACTGAAGCTTTCTTT. Translating gives CASSRDRRTEAFF.

Only a few counts were recorded for this clonotype. V gene TRBV12-3 or TRBV12-4 combines with J gene TRBJ2-3, with TRBD1 matching over 7 bases. The CDR3 is made up of 15 amino acids. With V trimmed by 2 bases and J by 0 bases, 2 bases remained unmatched. CDR3 residues: CASSLWDSSTDTQYF. Here the CDR3 DNA reads TGTGCCAGCAGTTTATGGGACAGTAGCACAGATACGCAGTATTTT.

The rearrangement joins TRBV20-1 to TRBJ2-1; tentative D call: TRBD2 (6 bases). The CDR3 runs 14 residues. Germline V lookup: CDR1 DFQATT, CDR2 SNEGSKA (reference sequence). The V and J ends lost 1 base and 6 bases respectively, with 13 bases between them. The CDR3 region has the DNA TGCAGTGCTAGAGGAGGGGTGGGGGGCAATGAGCAGTTCTTC. It codes for CSARGGVGGNEQFF.

This clonotype was detected a few times. CDR3 nucleotide sequence: TGTGCCAGTAGTATAGGGGGCACAGGGCTGGACACTGAAGCTTTCTTT. As protein: CASSIGGTGLDTEAFF. This sequence joins TRBV19 and TRBJ1-1; D might be TRBD1 (6 bases). Trimming shortened V by 1 base and J by 3 bases, and 15 bases separated the two germline ends. Germline CDR1 is LNHDA and CDR2 is SQIVND (reference sequence). The CDR3 is 16 residues long.

V usage is TRBV6-1 and J usage is TRBJ1-4; 7 bases match TRBD1. Germline trimming cut 7 bases from V and 0 bases from J; bases unmatched to any gene: 8. This CDR3 region has 16 residues. CDR1 and CDR2 (germline): MNHNS, SASEGT. The CDR3 nucleotides read TGTGCCAGCACTTACCGGGACAGATCAACTAATGAAAAACTGTTTTTT. It yields the protein CASTYRDRSTNEKLFF.